This T cell receptor beta chain was profiled in a study of cytomegalovirus exposure and HLA in healthy donors. Overall study context: In an earlier analysis, approximately 120 million unique TCR beta sequences were found from some 180 million T cells. Study-wide points: While the bulk of TCR sequences proved rare, some public TCRs turned up in many donors. Common viral pathogens seemed to be connected with several of the most significant clusters, according to a later analysis. For TCR beta chains, V- and J-gene trimming was later linked to a missense DCLRE1C variant.

A word on this clone: Its antigen remains unidentified.

The PCR employed 60 Vbeta primers together with 13 Jbeta primers. Produced via immunoSEQ multiplex PCR; TCRdb's table is partial and in-frame only. The sample yields about 200,000 clones, of which the top ten take up almost 0.75%. The germline gives CDR1 SGHNT, CDR2 YYREEE (reference sequence). The CDR3 is 16 amino acids. V lost 4 bases, J lost 2 bases, and 18 bases lay in between. Sequencing was performed on PBMCs. This chain links TRBV5-4 with TRBJ1-1; the D gene is possibly TRBD1 (6 bases). The sequence was obtained from a boy between 10 and 17 years old in good health and CMV-seronegative. Written as DNA, the CDR3 is TGTGCCAGCAGCCCGGGGGGCGGGTCCGGTAACACTGAAGCTTTCTTT. Translating gives CASSPGGGSGNTEAFF.